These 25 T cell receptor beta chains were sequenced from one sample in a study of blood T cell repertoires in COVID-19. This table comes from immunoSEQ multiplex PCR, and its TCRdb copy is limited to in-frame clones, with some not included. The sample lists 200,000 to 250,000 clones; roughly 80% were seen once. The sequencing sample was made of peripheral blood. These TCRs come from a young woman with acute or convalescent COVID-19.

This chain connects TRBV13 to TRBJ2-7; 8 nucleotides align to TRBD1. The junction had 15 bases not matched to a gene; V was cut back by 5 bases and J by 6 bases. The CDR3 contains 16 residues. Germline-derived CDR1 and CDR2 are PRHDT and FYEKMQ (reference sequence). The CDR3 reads CASSGYGTGLPGEQYF. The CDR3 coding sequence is TGTGCCAGCAGCGGATATGGGACAGGTCTCCCAGGCGAGCAGTACTTC.

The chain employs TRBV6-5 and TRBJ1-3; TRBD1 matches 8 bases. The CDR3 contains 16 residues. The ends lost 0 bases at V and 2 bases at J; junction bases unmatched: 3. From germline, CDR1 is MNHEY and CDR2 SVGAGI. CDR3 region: CASSYSIQGAGNTIYF. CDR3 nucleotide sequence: TGTGCCAGCAGTTACTCAATACAGGGGGCTGGAAACACCATATATTTT.

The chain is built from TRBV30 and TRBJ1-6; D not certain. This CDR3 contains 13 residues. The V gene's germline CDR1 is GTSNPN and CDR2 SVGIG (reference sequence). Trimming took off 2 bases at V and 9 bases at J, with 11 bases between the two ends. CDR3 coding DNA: TGTGCCTGGAGTACCAGCGAGGGTTCACCCCTCCACTTT. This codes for CAWSTSEGSPLHF. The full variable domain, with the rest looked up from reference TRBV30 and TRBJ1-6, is SQTIHQWPATLVQPVGSPLSLECTVEGTSNPNLYWYRQAAGRGLQLLFYSVGIGQISSEVPQNLSASRPQDRQFILSSKKLLLSDSGFYLCAWSTSEGSPLHFGNGTRLTVT.

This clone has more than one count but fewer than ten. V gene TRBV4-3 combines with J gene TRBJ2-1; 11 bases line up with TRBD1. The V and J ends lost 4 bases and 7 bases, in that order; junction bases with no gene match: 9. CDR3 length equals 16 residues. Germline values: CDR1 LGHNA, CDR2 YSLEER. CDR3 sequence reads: CASSRKTGTGGNEQFF. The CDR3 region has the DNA TGCGCCAGCAGCCGCAAAACCGGGACAGGGGGGAATGAGCAGTTCTTC.

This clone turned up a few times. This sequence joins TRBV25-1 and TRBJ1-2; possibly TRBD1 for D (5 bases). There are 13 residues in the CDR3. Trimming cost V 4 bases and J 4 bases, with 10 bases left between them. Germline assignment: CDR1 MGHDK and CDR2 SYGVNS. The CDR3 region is CASSGQGPYGYTF. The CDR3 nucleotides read TGTGCCAGCAGTGGGCAGGGCCCCTATGGCTACACCTTC.

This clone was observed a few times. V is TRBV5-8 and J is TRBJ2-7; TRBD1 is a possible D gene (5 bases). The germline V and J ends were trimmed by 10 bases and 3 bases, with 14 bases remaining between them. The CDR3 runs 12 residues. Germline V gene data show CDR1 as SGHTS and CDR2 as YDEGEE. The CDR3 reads CAPQDGYYEQYF. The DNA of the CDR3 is TGTGCCCCACAGGACGGATACTACGAGCAGTACTTC.

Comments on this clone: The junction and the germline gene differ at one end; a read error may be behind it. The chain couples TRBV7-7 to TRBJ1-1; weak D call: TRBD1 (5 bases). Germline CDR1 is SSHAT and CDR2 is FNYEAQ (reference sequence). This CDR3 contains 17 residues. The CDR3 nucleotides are TGTGCTAGCAACCACCCCCTCAGGGAGGGAAGGAACACTGAAGCTTTCTTT. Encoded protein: CASNHPLREGRNTEAFF. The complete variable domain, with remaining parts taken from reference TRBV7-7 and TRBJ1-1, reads GAGVSQSPRYKVTKRGQDVTLRCDPISSHATLYWYQQALGQGPEFLTYFNYEAQPDKSGLPSDRFSAERPEGSISTLTIQRTEQRDSAMYRCASNHPLREGRNTEAFFGQGTRLTVV.

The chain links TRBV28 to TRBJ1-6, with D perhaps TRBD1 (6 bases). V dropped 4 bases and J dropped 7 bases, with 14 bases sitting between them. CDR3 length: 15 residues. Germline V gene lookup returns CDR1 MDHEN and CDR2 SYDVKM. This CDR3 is CASSWGDRRNSPLHF. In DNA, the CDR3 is TGTGCCAGCAGTTGGGGAGACAGGAGGAATTCACCCCTCCACTTT.

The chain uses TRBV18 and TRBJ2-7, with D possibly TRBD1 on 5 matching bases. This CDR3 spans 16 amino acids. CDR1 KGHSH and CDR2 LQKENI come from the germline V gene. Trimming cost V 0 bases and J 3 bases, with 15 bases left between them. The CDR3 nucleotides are TGTGCCAGCTCACCACCGGAAAGGGGTGCATTCTACGAGCAGTACTTC. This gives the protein CASSPPERGAFYEQYF.

The CDR3 coding sequence is TGCGCCAGCAGTCAACCTTGGGACAGGGGGTCGACTGGATGCGTACATAATTCACCCCTCCACTTT. Protein product: CASSQPWDRGSTGCVHNSPLHF. This chain joins TRBV23-1 and TRBJ1-6, with 11 bases lining up with TRBD1. TRBV23-1 is an ORF, and what it does is uncertain. V was pared by 2 bases and J by 5 bases, with 20 bases of the junction left unmatched. The CDR3 sequence is 22 residues long.

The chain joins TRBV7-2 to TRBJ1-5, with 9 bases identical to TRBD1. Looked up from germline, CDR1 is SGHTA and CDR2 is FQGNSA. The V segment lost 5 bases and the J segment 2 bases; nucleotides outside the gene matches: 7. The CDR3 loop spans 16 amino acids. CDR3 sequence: CASSRRTGDGNQPQHF. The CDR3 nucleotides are TGTGCCAGCAGCAGACGGACAGGGGACGGCAATCAGCCCCAGCATTTT.

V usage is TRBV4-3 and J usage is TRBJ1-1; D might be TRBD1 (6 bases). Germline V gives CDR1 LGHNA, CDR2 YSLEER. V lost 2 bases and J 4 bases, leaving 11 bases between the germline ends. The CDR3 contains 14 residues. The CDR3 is CASSQRARGTEAFF. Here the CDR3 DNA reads TGCGCCAGCAGCCAACGAGCCAGGGGCACTGAAGCTTTCTTT.

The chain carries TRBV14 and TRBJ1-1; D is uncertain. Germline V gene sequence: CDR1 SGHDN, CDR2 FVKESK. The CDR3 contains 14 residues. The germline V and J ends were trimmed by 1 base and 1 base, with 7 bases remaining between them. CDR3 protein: CASSQGRRNTEAFF. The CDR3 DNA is TGTGCCAGCAGCCAAGGTAGGAGGAACACTGAAGCTTTCTTT.

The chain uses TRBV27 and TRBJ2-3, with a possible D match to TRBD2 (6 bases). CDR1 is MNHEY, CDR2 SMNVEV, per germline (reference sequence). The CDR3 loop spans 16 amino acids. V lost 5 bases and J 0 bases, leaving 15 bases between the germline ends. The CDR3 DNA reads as TGTGCCAGCAGTCCCCCAGCGGGCCCTAGCACAGATACGCAGTATTTT. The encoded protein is CASSPPAGPSTDTQYF.

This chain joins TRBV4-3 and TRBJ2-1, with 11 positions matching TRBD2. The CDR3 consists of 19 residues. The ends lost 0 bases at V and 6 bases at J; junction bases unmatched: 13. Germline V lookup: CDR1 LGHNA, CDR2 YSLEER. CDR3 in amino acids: CASSQDRSLAGGVSNEQFF. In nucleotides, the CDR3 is TGCGCCAGCAGCCAAGATCGGTCCCTAGCGGGAGGAGTGAGCAATGAGCAGTTCTTC.

The CDR3 nucleotides are TGTGCCACGCAGGGTAGCTATGGCTACACCTTC. This codes for CATQGSYGYTF. V and J are TRBV24-1 and TRBJ1-2; weak D call: TRBD1 (5 bases). This CDR3 comprises 11 residues. V was pared by 10 bases and J by 4 bases, with 9 bases between. In germline, CDR1 is KGHDR, CDR2 SFDVKD.

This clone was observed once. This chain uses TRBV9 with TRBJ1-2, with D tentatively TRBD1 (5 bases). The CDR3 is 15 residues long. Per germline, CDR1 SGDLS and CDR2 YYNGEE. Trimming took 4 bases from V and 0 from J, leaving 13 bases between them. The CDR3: CASSPGQQSNYGYTF. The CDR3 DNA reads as TGTGCCAGCAGCCCAGGGCAGCAATCTAACTATGGCTACACCTTC.

The CDR3 region has the DNA TGTGCCAGCTCACCACCTCGGGGGGAGCGTCCCTACGAGCAGTACTTC. Translation gives CASSPPRGERPYEQYF. The gene calls are TRBV18 and TRBJ2-7; 7 nucleotides match TRBD2. This CDR3 is 16 amino acids long. Germline loops: CDR1 KGHSH, CDR2 LQKENI. With V trimmed by 0 bases and J by 2 bases, 7 bases remained unmatched.

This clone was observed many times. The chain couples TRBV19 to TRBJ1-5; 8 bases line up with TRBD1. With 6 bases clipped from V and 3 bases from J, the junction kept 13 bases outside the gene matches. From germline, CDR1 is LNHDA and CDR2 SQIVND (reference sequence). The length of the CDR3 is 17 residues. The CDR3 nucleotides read TGTGCCAGTAGGCCCGGACAGGGAACCGCTTACAATCAGCCCCAGCATTTT. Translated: CASRPGQGTAYNQPQHF.

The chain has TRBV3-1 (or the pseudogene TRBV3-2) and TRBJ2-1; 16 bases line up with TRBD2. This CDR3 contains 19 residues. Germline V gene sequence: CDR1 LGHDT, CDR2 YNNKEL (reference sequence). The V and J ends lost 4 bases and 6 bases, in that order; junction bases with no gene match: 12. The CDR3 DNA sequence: TGTGCCAGCAGCCCACCGGGACTAGCGGGAGGGTGGGGGGTCAATGAGCAGTTCTTC. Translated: CASSPPGLAGGWGVNEQFF.

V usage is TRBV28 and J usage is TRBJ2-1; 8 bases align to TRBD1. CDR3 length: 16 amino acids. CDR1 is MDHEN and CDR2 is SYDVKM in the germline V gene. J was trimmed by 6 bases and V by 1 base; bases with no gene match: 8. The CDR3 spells CASSLLRRGLRNEQFF. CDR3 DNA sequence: TGTGCCAGCAGTTTATTGCGCAGGGGGCTACGCAATGAGCAGTTCTTC.

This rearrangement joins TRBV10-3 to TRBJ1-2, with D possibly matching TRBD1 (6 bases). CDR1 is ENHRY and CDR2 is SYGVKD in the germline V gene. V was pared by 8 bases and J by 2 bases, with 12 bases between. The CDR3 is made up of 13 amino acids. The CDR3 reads CAIGVQGNYGYTF. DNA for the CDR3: TGTGCCATCGGCGTGCAGGGGAACTATGGCTACACCTTC.

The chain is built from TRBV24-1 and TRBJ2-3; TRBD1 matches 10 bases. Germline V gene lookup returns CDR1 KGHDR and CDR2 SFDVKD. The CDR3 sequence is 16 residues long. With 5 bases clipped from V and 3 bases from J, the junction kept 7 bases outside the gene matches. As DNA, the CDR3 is TGTGCCACCAGTGGTCTGGGGACAGGGGTTACAGATACGCAGTATTTT. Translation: CATSGLGTGVTDTQYF.

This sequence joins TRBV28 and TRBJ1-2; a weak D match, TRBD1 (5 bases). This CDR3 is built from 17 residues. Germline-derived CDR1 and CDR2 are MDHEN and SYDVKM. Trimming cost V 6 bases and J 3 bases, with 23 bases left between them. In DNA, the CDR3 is TGTGCCAGCAGCTTCTCATCCGTTACAGGCAGAGACTATGGCTACACCTTC. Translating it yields CASSFSSVTGRDYGYTF.

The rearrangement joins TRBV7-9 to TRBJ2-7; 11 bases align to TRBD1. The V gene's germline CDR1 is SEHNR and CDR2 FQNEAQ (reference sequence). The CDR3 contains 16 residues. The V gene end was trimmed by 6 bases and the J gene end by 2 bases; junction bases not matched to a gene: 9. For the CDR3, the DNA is TGTGCCAGCAGTTGGGAACCGGGACAGGGGGCCTACGAGCAGTACTTC. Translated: CASSWEPGQGAYEQYF.